One and the same sample provided the 10 T cell receptor beta chains below, sequenced in a study of CXCR3-negative and CXCR3-positive naive CD8 T cells. The method, 5' RACE with UMI labels, was used to prepare the TRB cDNA libraries. From the 5' RACE reads, TCRdb lists one entry per CDR3 protein and no DNA. In all, the sample yields over 35,000 distinct CDR3 sequences. Sequencing input: memory CD8+ T cells from blood. The source is a human donor in good health. Some clones in this sample may be carry-over from other donors' samples.

This chain uses TRBV5-6 with TRBJ2-1. Germline lookup yields CDR1 SGHDT and CDR2 YYEEEE. The CDR3 is made up of 16 amino acids. CDR3 sequence reads: CASSLERARSYNEQFF. Drawing the rest from reference TRBV5-6 and TRBJ2-1, the complete variable domain is DAGVTQSPTHLIKTRGQQVTLRCSPKSGHDTVSWYQQALGQGPQFIFQYYEEEERQRGNFPDRFSGHQFPNYSSELNVNALLLGDSALYLCASSLERARSYNEQFFGPGTRLTVL.

This CDR3 reads CASSEDGLMSPLHF. The chain uses TRBV6-4 and TRBJ1-6. CDR3 size: 14 residues. The germline CDR1 and CDR2 sequences are MRHNA and SNTAGT.

J is TRBJ1-1 and V is TRBV11-3; the D gene TCRdb calls, TRBD1, cannot be checked with no DNA. The length of the CDR3 is 14 residues. The germline V gene encodes CDR1 SGHNT and CDR2 YENEEA. CDR3 sequence: CASSHRDMNTEAFF.

According to its frequency, this clonotype is medium-sized. This chain uses TRBV7-9 with TRBJ1-2; TCRdb returns TRBD1, unconfirmable since there is no DNA. The CDR3 totals 16 residues. Germline V gene lookup returns CDR1 SEHNR and CDR2 FQNEAQ (reference sequence). CDR3: CASSPGTGGALLGYTF.

This CDR3 is CASSKGAGGTTDTQYF. The chain joins TRBV21-1 to TRBJ2-3; TCRdb reports TRBD1, a call that lacks DNA to check it against. TRBV21-1 corresponds to a pseudogene. The CDR3 runs 16 residues.

V usage is TRBV7-2 and J usage is TRBJ2-4; as DNA is missing, the TRBD1 call by TCRdb cannot be tested. Germline CDR1 reads SGHTA; CDR2 reads FQGNSA. The CDR3 spans 15 residues. The CDR3 here is CASSSPGQPQNIQYF.

The chain links TRBV11-3 to TRBJ1-1; without DNA, the TCRdb call of TRBD1 cannot be checked. The CDR3 sequence is 13 residues long. In germline, CDR1 is SGHNT, CDR2 YENEEA. CDR3 loop: CASGTDRNTEAFF.

The V call is TRBV5-1, the J call TRBJ2-5; with no DNA, the TCRdb D assignment of TRBD2 cannot be verified. This CDR3 region has 13 residues. Per germline, CDR1 SGHRS and CDR2 YFSETQ. Here the CDR3 reads CASSDGRRGTQYF.

This chain uses TRBV6-5 with TRBJ1-4; no DNA is available, so the TRBD1 call from TCRdb remains unchecked. The germline CDR1 and CDR2 sequences are MNHEY and SVGAGI. This CDR3 has 12 residues. This chain's CDR3 is CASSYGGEKLFF.

The V call is TRBV6-2 or TRBV6-3, the J call TRBJ2-3; TCRdb outputs TRBD2, but without DNA this stays unchecked. Germline V gene sequence: CDR1 MNHEY, CDR2 SVGEGT. The CDR3 sequence is 15 residues long. The chain's CDR3 is CASSYEDSGPDTQYF.